A selection of T cell receptor beta chains follows, all from one sample in a study of T cell repertoires in cytomegalovirus infection. TCRdb called the reads again in MiXCR, with one record for every CDR3 protein. The table has 160,000 or so distinct CDR3 sequences, about a quarter seen once. The sample comprised PBMCs. Receptors were obtained from a human donor in good health (CMV status not recorded). Some clones in this sample may be carry-over from other donors' samples. The CDR3 runs from the conserved cysteine through the conserved F or W. The order of the fields is V gene, D gene, J gene, clone size, CDR3 protein, CDR3 DNA. The D gene is left open where the match is weak. Size is omitted from some rows. Given values are once, few, many or a class for expanded clones.

>TRBV29-1|TRBD2|TRBJ2-2|.
CSVRDGTSGGAGTGELFF
TGCAGCGTCCGAGACGGGACTAGCGGGGGGGCCGGGACCGGGGAGCTGTTTTTT
>TRBV6-2/TRBV6-3|.|TRBJ1-4|.
CASSYSGTPNEKLFF
TGTGCCAGCAGTTACTCCGGGACACCGAATGAAAAACTGTTTTTT
>TRBV20-1|TRBD2|TRBJ2-1|.
CSARATGLAAIYNEQFF
TGCAGTGCTAGAGCTACGGGACTAGCGGCAATTTACAATGAGCAGTTCTTC
>TRBV28|.|TRBJ1-4|many
CASSGEKLFF
TGTGCCAGCAGTGGCGAAAAACTGTTTTTT
>TRBV7-6|.|TRBJ2-7|many
CASSNPSSYEQYF
TGTGCCAGCAGCAACCCCAGCTCCTACGAGCAGTACTTC
>TRBV7-3|.|TRBJ1-1|many
CASSFGGDTEAFF
TGTGCCAGCAGCTTTGGAGGGGACACTGAAGCTTTCTTT
>TRBV11-2|TRBD2|TRBJ2-1|few
CASKTGGIYNEQFF
TGTGCCAGCAAAACGGGAGGGATTTACAATGAGCAGTTCTTC
>TRBV28|TRBD1|TRBJ1-2|few
CASSSPGQVYVEGYTF
TGTGCCAGCAGTTCCCCTGGACAGGTCTACGTTGAAGGCTACACCTTC
>TRBV29-1|.|TRBJ1-4|many
CSVRGLPNEKLFF
TGCAGCGTTCGAGGGTTACCTAATGAAAAACTGTTTTTT
>TRBV7-6|.|TRBJ2-5|.
CASSLGDRQKTQYF
TGTGCCAGCAGCTTAGGGGACCGGCAGAAGACCCAGTACTTC
>TRBV20-1|.|TRBJ1-3|few
CSARVGNENTIYF
TGCAGTGCTAGAGTCGGGAACGAAAACACCATATATTTT
>TRBV28|TRBD2|TRBJ2-1|few
CASSPASGGAQEQFF
TGTGCCAGCAGTCCGGCTAGCGGGGGGGCCCAAGAGCAGTTCTTC
>TRBV7-2|.|TRBJ1-2|few
CASSFFPGWDGYTF
TGTGCCAGCAGCTTTTTCCCGGGCTGGGATGGCTACACCTTC
>TRBV5-1|TRBD2|TRBJ2-1|many
CASSYSSGTNEQFF
TGCGCCAGCAGCTACTCTAGCGGGACCAATGAGCAGTTCTTC
>TRBV5-4|.|TRBJ1-1|few
CASSLVGGGGTEAFF
TGTGCCAGCAGCTTGGTGGGTGGTGGTGGGACTGAAGCTTTCTTT
>TRBV5-4|.|TRBJ2-3|.
CAVGTDTQYF
TGTGCCGTGGGAACGGATACGCAGTATTTT
>TRBV24-1|.|TRBJ1-5|.
CATSDQGRAQPQHF
TGTGCCACCAGTGATCAGGGGCGCGCTCAGCCCCAGCATTTT
>TRBV5-1|.|TRBJ2-2|few
CASSFETRLTGELFF
TGCGCCAGCAGCTTCGAGACTCGCCTCACCGGGGAGCTGTTTTTT
>TRBV20-1|TRBD2|TRBJ2-1|.
CSASIRAGRGNEQFF
TGCAGTGCTAGCATCCGGGCAGGGAGGGGCAATGAGCAGTTCTTC
>TRBV7-2|TRBD1|TRBJ1-3|many
CASRADRDSGNTIYF
TGTGCCAGCAGAGCCGACAGGGACTCTGGAAACACCATATATTTT
>TRBV5-5|.|TRBJ2-1|.
CASSPRIWGKQFF
TGTGCCAGCAGCCCCCGGATCTGGGGAAAACAGTTCTTC
>TRBV6-8|TRBD2|TRBJ2-2|.
CASSYRILGGSGRELFF
TGTGCCAGCAGTTACCGGATTCTCGGCGGGAGCGGCCGGGAGCTGTTTTTT
>TRBV7-9|.|TRBJ1-6|.
CASSAGMPNSPLHF
TGTGCCAGCAGCGCTGGGATGCCGAATTCACCCCTCCACTTT
>TRBV28|.|TRBJ2-1|few
CASSLDGNEQFF
TGTGCCAGCAGTTTAGACGGGAATGAGCAGTTCTTC
>TRBV7-9|TRBD1|TRBJ1-5|many
CASSSDRGDNQPQHF
TGTGCCAGCAGCTCCGACAGGGGGGACAATCAGCCCCAGCATTTT
>TRBV13|TRBD1|TRBJ2-1|.
CASSLPTGGSSYNEQFF
TGTGCCAGCAGCTTACCAACAGGGGGTAGCTCCTACAATGAGCAGTTCTTC
>TRBV29-1|.|TRBJ1-5|.
CSADGTREQPQLF
TGCAGCGCTGACGGGACAAGGGAACAGCCCCAGCTTTTT
>TRBV29-1|TRBD1|TRBJ1-1|.
CSVEEKETGMNTEAFF
TGCAGCGTTGAAGAAAAGGAGACAGGGATGAACACTGAAGCTTTCTTT
>TRBV24-1|.|TRBJ1-5|many
CATSSTGNEPQHF
TGTGCCACCAGTTCCACAGGGAATGAGCCCCAGCATTTT
>TRBV18|.|TRBJ2-1|many
CASSPPDERLPLPIF
TGTGCCAGCTCACCACCGGACGAGCGACTACCCCTACCGATCTTC
>TRBV27|TRBD2|TRBJ2-7|.
CASSPNPPAGGNYEQYF
TGTGCCAGCAGTCCAAACCCCCCAGCGGGAGGGAACTACGAGCAGTACTTC
>TRBV13|TRBD1|TRBJ2-1|.
CASSIKQGSYNEQFF
TGTGCCAGCAGCATCAAACAGGGGTCCTACAATGAGCAGTTCTTC
>TRBV7-2|TRBD2|TRBJ2-1|many
CASSLYLAGGPNEQFF
TGTGCCAGCAGCTTGTATCTAGCGGGAGGGCCCAATGAGCAGTTCTTC
>TRBV9|.|TRBJ2-2|few
CASGRGAPGELFF
TGTGCCAGCGGCCGGGGGGCTCCCGGGGAGCTGTTTTTT
>TRBV7-9|.|TRBJ2-7|many
CASSLEQGELYEQYF
TGTGCCAGCAGCTTAGAACAGGGTGAACTCTACGAGCAGTACTTC
>TRBV27|TRBD2|TRBJ2-3|few
CASSPSGLAGADTQYF
TGTGCCAGCAGTCCGTCGGGACTAGCGGGCGCAGATACGCAGTATTTT
>TRBV6-8|.|TRBJ1-1|.
CASSYSAGRTEAFF
TGTGCCAGCAGTTACTCTGCGGGTCGGACTGAAGCTTTCTTT
>TRBV7-2|.|TRBJ2-1|.
CASSPNRVSSYNEQFF
TGTGCCAGCAGCCCCAACAGGGTCAGCTCCTACAATGAGCAGTTCTTC
>TRBV7-8|.|TRBJ2-3|many
CASSYEEGGRGADTQYF
TGTGCCAGCAGTTATGAAGAGGGAGGCCGGGGAGCAGATACGCAGTATTTT
>TRBV7-8|.|TRBJ2-1|many
CASSLLIGALRNNEQFF
TGTGCCAGCAGCCTCCTGATCGGGGCTTTAAGGAACAATGAGCAGTTCTTC
>TRBV13|.|TRBJ2-5|.
CASSLYGSGQETQYF
TGTGCCAGCAGCTTATATGGGAGCGGCCAAGAGACCCAGTACTTC
>TRBV9|.|TRBJ1-1|few
CASSEISRGEAFF
TGTGCCAGCAGCGAGATCTCCCGAGGTGAAGCTTTCTTT
>TRBV9|.|TRBJ1-2|.
CASSASSYGYTF
TGTGCCAGCAGCGCGTCCAGCTATGGCTACACCTTC
>TRBV11-3|.|TRBJ1-2|few
CASDIQSRQNYGYTF
TGTGCCAGCGACATTCAGTCCCGACAGAACTATGGCTACACCTTC
>TRBV28|TRBD1|TRBJ1-5|.
CASSLSRGLSNQPQHF
TGTGCCAGCAGTTTATCCAGGGGGCTTAGCAATCAGCCCCAGCATTTT
>TRBV6-2/TRBV6-3|TRBD2|TRBJ2-2|few
CASTSPGLEYTGELFF
TGTGCCAGCACTTCACCGGGACTAGAGTACACCGGGGAGCTGTTTTTT
>TRBV7-2|.|TRBJ2-3|many
CASSLGLLASSTDTQYF
TGTGCCAGCAGCTTAGGCTTGTTAGCATCTAGCACAGATACGCAGTATTTT
>TRBV7-2|.|TRBJ2-4|.
CASSPAGQLISIQYF
TGTGCCAGCAGCCCGGCGGGGCAGCTCATAAGCATTCAGTACTTC
>TRBV14|.|TRBJ2-2|few
CASSQDRVGRGELFF
TGTGCCAGCAGCCAAGACAGGGTTGGCCGCGGGGAGCTGTTTTTT
>TRBV19|.|TRBJ1-1|few
CASSSIPPGPGGERTEAFF
TGTGCCAGTAGTTCTATCCCTCCAGGTCCAGGTGGGGAGCGCACTGAAGCTTTCTTT
>TRBV5-1|.|TRBJ1-2|.
CASSAPDNYGYTF
TGCGCCAGCAGCGCCCCAGACAACTATGGCTACACCTTC
>TRBV7-2|.|TRBJ2-1|many
CASSYSGQQFF
TGTGCCAGCAGCTATAGCGGTCAGCAGTTCTTC
>TRBV4-3|.|TRBJ2-1|.
CASWAGRGEQFF
TGCGCCAGCTGGGCGGGGCGCGGGGAGCAGTTCTTC
>TRBV29-1|.|TRBJ2-3|.
CSGSRADTQYF
TGCAGCGGGAGCCGGGCAGATACGCAGTATTTT
>TRBV4-3|.|TRBJ1-5|few
CASSQEVIGAQPQHF
TGCGCCAGCAGCCAAGAAGTGATAGGGGCTCAGCCCCAGCATTTT
>TRBV12-3/TRBV12-4|TRBD2|TRBJ2-1|few
CASSTLGLAGENEQFF
TGTGCCAGCAGTACTCTCGGACTAGCGGGGGAAAATGAGCAGTTCTTC